A selection of T cell receptor beta chains follows, all from one sample in a study of T cell repertoires in cytomegalovirus infection. These TCRs' antigens remain unknown. TCRdb re-called the reads with MiXCR, one entry per CDR3 protein. The table records a few hundred thousand distinct CDR3 sequences, over 35% of them present only once. Sequenced here: cultured PBMCs, sampled from culture after CMV antigen stimulation. The source of these receptors is a human donor in good health (CMV status not recorded). Some clones in this sample may be carry-over from other donors' samples. Each CDR3 is given with its conserved first and last residue. The D gene is left open where the match is weak. Clone sizes are given selectively: once, few, many, or a class where the clone is expanded.

v_gene,j_gene,d_gene,abundance,CDR3nt,CDR3aa
TRBV6-8,TRBJ1-5,NA,NA,TGTGCCAGCATTCACAATCAGCCCCAGCATTTT,CASIHNQPQHF
TRBV6-2/TRBV6-3,TRBJ1-1,NA,few,TGTGCCAGCAGTTCGGAGGGCGTGAACACTGAAGCTTTCTTT,CASSSEGVNTEAFF
TRBV12-3/TRBV12-4,TRBJ1-1,TRBD1,few,TGTGCCAGCAACCAGGGGGGGAACGCCAGGGTATCTGAAGCTTTCTTT,CASNQGGNARVSEAFF
TRBV6-5,TRBJ2-5,NA,once,TGTGCCAGCAGCAGGGTGGGCACGGGGGCTGAGACCCAGTACTTC,CASSRVGTGAETQYF
TRBV7-2,TRBJ2-7,NA,many,TGTGCCAGCAGCTTAGGACCTAGCGTCAACTACGAGCAGTACTTC,CASSLGPSVNYEQYF
TRBV7-4,TRBJ1-5,NA,NA,TGTGCCAGCAGCTTGGAAGGACAGACCTACAGGAATTTT,CASSLEGQTYRNF
TRBV29-1,TRBJ2-1,NA,once,TGCAGCGTCCTTGGGGGTAGCGGAGATCTCGGCAATGAGCAGTTCTTC,CSVLGGSGDLGNEQFF
TRBV20-1,TRBJ1-1,NA,NA,TGCAGACCCGGAACCGGAGACACTGAAGCTTTCTTT,CRPGTGDTEAFF
TRBV7-8,TRBJ2-7,NA,few,TGTGCCAGCAGCTTCTCCGGGGGCACTCACGAGCAGTACTTC,CASSFSGGTHEQYF
TRBV2,TRBJ2-2,TRBD2,few,TGTGCCAGCCGGGGAGGGCTAGCGGCCGGGGAGCTGTTTTTT,CASRGGLAAGELFF
TRBV7-2,TRBJ2-7,TRBD2,few,TGTGCCAGCAGCTTGAGCGGGGCAAAGGGCGAGCAGTACTTC,CASSLSGAKGEQYF
TRBV7-2,TRBJ2-5,NA,NA,TGTGCCAGCAGCTTAAGTGGGTCCGAGACCCAGTACTTC,CASSLSGSETQYF
TRBV10-3,TRBJ2-1,TRBD1,few,TGTGCCATCAGTGAGACACACAGGGGAAAGTTTGACAATGAGCAGTTCTTC,CAISETHRGKFDNEQFF
TRBV7-9,TRBJ2-7,TRBD2,NA,TGTGCCAGCAGCTTAAAGGAAGGACTAGCGGGGACCTCCTACGAGCAGTACTTC,CASSLKEGLAGTSYEQYF
TRBV7-2,TRBJ2-1,NA,NA,TGTGCCAGCAGCCCTGGGGTCGGGACACGTTACAATGAGCAGTTCTTC,CASSPGVGTRYNEQFF
TRBV6-5,TRBJ2-2,TRBD2,NA,TGTGCCAGCAGTTACCCCAAGACTAGCGGGATCGGCGGGGAGCTGTTTTTT,CASSYPKTSGIGGELFF
TRBV20-1,TRBJ2-4,NA,NA,TGCAGTGCTTCGGATAACAGGGGCGGGGGCATTCAGTACTTC,CSASDNRGGGIQYF
TRBV7-2,TRBJ2-1,NA,NA,TGTGCCAGCAGCCCCGCCCGAGCCTTAGACACCTACAATGAGCAGTTCTTC,CASSPARALDTYNEQFF
TRBV20-1,TRBJ2-3,TRBD2,few,TGCAGTGCTAGGAAAGAGCGGGAGTTGAGCACAGATACGCAGTATTTT,CSARKERELSTDTQYF
TRBV11-3,TRBJ2-7,NA,NA,TGTGCCAGCAGCTTAGCCCCAGACTACGAGCAGTACTTC,CASSLAPDYEQYF
TRBV4-1,TRBJ2-4,NA,NA,TGCGCCAGCAGCCAAGAGGACTGGGGTGGGAACATTCAGTACTTC,CASSQEDWGGNIQYF
TRBV7-2,TRBJ2-1,TRBD1,many,TGTGCCAGCAGCCCAACAGGGGACCCCTACAATGAGCAGTTCTTC,CASSPTGDPYNEQFF
TRBV10-3,TRBJ1-5,TRBD1,few,TGTGCCATCAGTGGACAGGGACGGCAGCCCCAGCATTTT,CAISGQGRQPQHF
TRBV20-1,TRBJ2-1,NA,NA,TGCAGTGCTCCTGACTCCTACAATGAGCAGTTCTTC,CSAPDSYNEQFF
TRBV7-2,TRBJ2-1,NA,NA,TGTGCCAGCGGAAAAAACAATGAGCAGTTCTTC,CASGKNNEQFF
TRBV18,TRBJ2-7,NA,NA,TGTGCCAGCTCACCCTCCGGGGGGTTTTACAGGGACGACTACGAGCAGTACTTC,CASSPSGGFYRDDYEQYF
TRBV12-3/TRBV12-4,TRBJ2-7,NA,few,TGTGCCAGCAGTTTTGTGGGGGGATACTACGAGCAGTACTTC,CASSFVGGYYEQYF
TRBV27,TRBJ2-1,TRBD2,NA,TGTGCCAGCAGCCCATCCCCACGGACTAGCGGGGGGCTCAATGAGCAGTTCTTC,CASSPSPRTSGGLNEQFF
TRBV5-4,TRBJ1-2,NA,NA,TGTGCCAGCAGCTTGGCCGCGGGGGCGGACTATGGCTACACCTTC,CASSLAAGADYGYTF
TRBV3-1,TRBJ2-1,NA,NA,TGTGCCAGCAGCCAAGCTCCCCAAGGACAACCTTTCAATGAGCAGTTCTTC,CASSQAPQGQPFNEQFF
TRBV24-1,TRBJ2-1,NA,NA,TGTGCCACCAGTGATCTTACAGGGGAGCAGTTCTTC,CATSDLTGEQFF
TRBV7-8,TRBJ2-1,NA,NA,TGTGCCAGCAGCTTATTCAGAAAAGTTAACAATGAGCAGTTCTTC,CASSLFRKVNNEQFF
TRBV7-6,TRBJ2-5,NA,few,TGTGCCAGCAGCCAGACGGGGACCCAGTACTTC,CASSQTGTQYF
TRBV7-9,TRBJ2-7,NA,NA,TGTGCCAGCAGCTTAGAGGGTCTCGAGCAGTACTTC,CASSLEGLEQYF
TRBV19,TRBJ2-1,TRBD1,NA,TGTGCCAGTAGTCCGACCCCGGGACAGGGGGCGAATGAGCAGTTCTTC,CASSPTPGQGANEQFF
TRBV25-1,TRBJ2-6,TRBD2,NA,TGTGCCAGCACACGGGACTACAACGTCCTGACTTTC,CASTRDYNVLTF
TRBV20-1,TRBJ1-5,NA,NA,TGCAGTGCTAGAGGAGTGTATAGCAATCAGCCCCAGCATTTT,CSARGVYSNQPQHF
TRBV5-6,TRBJ2-7,NA,NA,TGTGCCAGCAGCTTCGGGAGACCGATTCCCTACGAGCAGTACTTC,CASSFGRPIPYEQYF
TRBV7-9,TRBJ1-5,NA,few,TGTGCCAGCAGCCCAAGCGGACAGACCAATCAGCCCCAGCATTTT,CASSPSGQTNQPQHF
TRBV7-2,TRBJ2-1,TRBD2,NA,TGTGCCAGCACCGGGACCTTAAGCGGGAACAATGAGCAGTTCTTC,CASTGTLSGNNEQFF
TRBV12-3/TRBV12-4,TRBJ2-3,NA,NA,TGTGCCACCTACATGGCGGTCTCTTCCACAGATACGCAGTATTTT,CATYMAVSSTDTQYF
TRBV7-6,TRBJ1-2,NA,NA,TGTGCCAGCAGCTTAAGACTCGAAACGGGGTATGGCTACACCTTC,CASSLRLETGYGYTF
TRBV4-1,TRBJ2-1,NA,few,TGCGCCAGCAGCCAAGTCAGCGGAACTACCTACAATGAGCAGTTCTTC,CASSQVSGTTYNEQFF
TRBV19,TRBJ2-2,NA,NA,TGTGCCAGTGGACTGGGACCGTGGGAGCTGTTTTTT,CASGLGPWELFF
TRBV18,TRBJ2-1,NA,NA,TGTGCCAGCTCACCACGGAGTTCTGGATACAATGAGCAGTTCTTC,CASSPRSSGYNEQFF
TRBV28,TRBJ1-1,NA,NA,TGTGCCAGCAGTTTTCTCCGGGGGCGCCATGAAGCTTTCTTT,CASSFLRGRHEAFF
TRBV7-6,TRBJ2-5,TRBD2,NA,TGTGCCAGCAGCTTAGGCCGAGCGGGAGGGGAGACCCAGTACTTC,CASSLGRAGGETQYF
TRBV7-2,TRBJ2-1,NA,many,TGTGCCAGCAGCCCCGACAGCCCGAGCTCCTACAATGAGCAGTTCTTC,CASSPDSPSSYNEQFF
TRBV6-1,TRBJ1-4,NA,few,TGTGCCAGCAGACTTTGGGACGGGCTAGATGAAAAACTGTTTTTT,CASRLWDGLDEKLFF
TRBV10-3,TRBJ2-7,NA,few,TGTGCCATCAGTGATGGGCTAGAGCAGTACTTC,CAISDGLEQYF
TRBV19,TRBJ1-2,NA,NA,TGTGCCAGTAGTATTTCAACGGTCGGGGGCTACACCTTC,CASSISTVGGYTF
TRBV15,TRBJ1-1,TRBD1,NA,TGTGCCACCAGCAGAGAACCAGGGGGCGTGAACACTGAAGCTTTCTTT,CATSREPGGVNTEAFF
TRBV25-1,TRBJ2-4,NA,few,TGTGCCAGCAGTGAAAGGGGCCCAGCGGGAAACATTCAGTACTTC,CASSERGPAGNIQYF
TRBV20-1,TRBJ1-1,NA,NA,TGCAGTGCCCCGGTGACTGAAGCTTTCTTT,CSAPVTEAFF
TRBV6-2/TRBV6-3,TRBJ2-1,NA,NA,TGTGCCAGCAGTTACTCGATCGCGGGAGAACAGGGGAGATACAATGAGCAGTTCTTC,CASSYSIAGEQGRYNEQFF
TRBV6-6,TRBJ2-1,NA,few,TGTGCCAGCAGAACAGGGCCCAATGAGCAGTTCTTC,CASRTGPNEQFF
TRBV6-2/TRBV6-3,TRBJ1-1,NA,NA,TGTGCCAGCAGTTACGTGTTTGGGGGGGACACTGAAGCTTTCTTT,CASSYVFGGDTEAFF
TRBV6-6,TRBJ2-5,NA,NA,TGTGCCAGCAGTGACAATGGATCACCTGGAGAGACCCAGTACTTC,CASSDNGSPGETQYF